This T cell receptor (beta chain) derives from a study of T cells after yellow fever vaccination. The study, taken as a whole, reports: It was a small share of clonotypes that appeared in both CD4 and CD8 compartments. Boosting was followed by the reappearance of most primary-vaccination clones (about 96% CD4, 85% to 90% CD8).

In its sample, this clonotype was seen many times. Its antigen is currently unknown. V lost 5 bases to trimming and J lost 1 base, with 20 bases between them. The CDR3 runs 17 residues. In germline, CDR1 is MNHNS, CDR2 SASEGT. UMIs and a universal primer site were added when TCR cDNA was made by 5'RACE template switching. One entry per CDR3 protein results from TCRdb running MiXCR on the 5' RACE reads. The sample consists of 90,000 to 150,000 distinct CDR3 sequences, about 6.8% of them appearing once. The sample was CD4+ T cells sorted from PBMCs, taken more than 40 days after the first yellow fever vaccination. This chain uses TRBV6-1 with TRBJ1-1, with D uncertain. This receptor was identified in a man aged 18 to 29 who received the YFV17D yellow fever vaccine. The CDR3 loop reads CASSPNYSQAGNTEAFF. For the CDR3, the DNA is TGTGCCAGCAGTCCCAATTATTCTCAAGCGGGGAACACTGAAGCTTTCTTT.